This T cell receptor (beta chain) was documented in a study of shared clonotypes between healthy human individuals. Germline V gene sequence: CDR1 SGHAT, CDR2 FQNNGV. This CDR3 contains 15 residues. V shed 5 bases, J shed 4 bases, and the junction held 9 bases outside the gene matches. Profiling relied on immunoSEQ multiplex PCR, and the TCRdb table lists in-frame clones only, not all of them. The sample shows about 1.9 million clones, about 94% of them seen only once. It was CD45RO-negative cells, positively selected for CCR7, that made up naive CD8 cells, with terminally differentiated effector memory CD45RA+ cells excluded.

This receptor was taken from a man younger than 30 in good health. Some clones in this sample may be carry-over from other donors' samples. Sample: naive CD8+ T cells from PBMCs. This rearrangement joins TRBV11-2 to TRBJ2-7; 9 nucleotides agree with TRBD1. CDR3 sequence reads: CASSAPRDRVYEQYF. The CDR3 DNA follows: TGTGCCAGCAGCGCCCCCCGGGACAGGGTGTACGAGCAGTACTTC.